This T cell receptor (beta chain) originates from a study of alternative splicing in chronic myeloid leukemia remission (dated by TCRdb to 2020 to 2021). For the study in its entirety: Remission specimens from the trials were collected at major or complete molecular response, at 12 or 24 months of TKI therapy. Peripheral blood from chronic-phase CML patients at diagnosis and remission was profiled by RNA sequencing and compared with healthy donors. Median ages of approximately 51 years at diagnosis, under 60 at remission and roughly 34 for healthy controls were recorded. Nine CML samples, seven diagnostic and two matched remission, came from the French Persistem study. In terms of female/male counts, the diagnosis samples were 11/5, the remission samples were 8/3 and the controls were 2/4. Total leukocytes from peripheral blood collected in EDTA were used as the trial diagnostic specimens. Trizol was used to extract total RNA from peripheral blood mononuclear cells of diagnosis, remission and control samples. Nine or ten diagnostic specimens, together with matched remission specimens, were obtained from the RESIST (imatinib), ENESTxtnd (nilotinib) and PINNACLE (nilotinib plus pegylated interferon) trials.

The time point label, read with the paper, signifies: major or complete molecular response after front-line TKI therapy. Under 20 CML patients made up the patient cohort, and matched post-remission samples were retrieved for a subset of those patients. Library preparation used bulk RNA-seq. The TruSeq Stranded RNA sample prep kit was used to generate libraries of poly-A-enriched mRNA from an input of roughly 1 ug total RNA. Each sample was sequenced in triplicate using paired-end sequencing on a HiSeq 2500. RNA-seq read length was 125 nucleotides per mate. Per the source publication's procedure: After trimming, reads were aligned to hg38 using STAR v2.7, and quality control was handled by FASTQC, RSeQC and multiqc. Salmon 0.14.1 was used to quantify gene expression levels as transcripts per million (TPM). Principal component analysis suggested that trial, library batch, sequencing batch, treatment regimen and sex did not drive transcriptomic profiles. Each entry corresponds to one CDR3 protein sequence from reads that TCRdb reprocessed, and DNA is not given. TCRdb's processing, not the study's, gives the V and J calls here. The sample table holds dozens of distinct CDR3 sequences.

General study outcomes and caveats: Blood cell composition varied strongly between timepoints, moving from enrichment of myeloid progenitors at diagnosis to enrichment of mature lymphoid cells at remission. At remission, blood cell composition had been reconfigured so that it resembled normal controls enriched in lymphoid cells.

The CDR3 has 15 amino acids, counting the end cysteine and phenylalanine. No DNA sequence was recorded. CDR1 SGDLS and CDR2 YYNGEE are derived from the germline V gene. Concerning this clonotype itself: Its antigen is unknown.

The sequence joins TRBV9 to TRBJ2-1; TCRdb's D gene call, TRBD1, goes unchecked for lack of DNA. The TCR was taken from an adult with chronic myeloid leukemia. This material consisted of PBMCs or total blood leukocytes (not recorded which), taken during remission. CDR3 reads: CASSSRGTGGNEQFF.